This T cell receptor beta chain derives from a study of beta chain features in type 1 diabetes. Study-level points and caveats: The study found moderately but significantly shorter TCRB CDR3s in all four CD4+ subsets of Type 1 diabetes patients.

Expressed TCRB transcripts were sequenced because the entire RNA isolate underwent reverse transcription. Data came from immunoSEQ multiplex PCR; TCRdb stores just in-frame clones and leaves some out. Of 130,000 or so clones in the sample, around 9% are singletons; the top ten hold about 0.7%. The germline V gene has CDR1 SGHNT and CDR2 YYREEE (reference sequence). V lost 4 bases to trimming and J lost 4 bases; unmatched junction nucleotides: 8. The CDR3 is made up of 17 amino acids. This clone has more than one count but fewer than ten. The antigen is undetermined. The sequence came from a man under 40 with type 1 diabetes. The chain couples TRBV5-4 to TRBJ2-3; TRBD2 aligns across 14 bases. The sequenced material came from central memory CD4+ T cells from blood. The CDR3 DNA is TGTGCCAGCAGCATGAGACTAGCGGGGGGGCCTTCAGATACGCAGTATTTT. Translating it yields CASSMRLAGGPSDTQYF.